Listed here are 22 T cell receptor beta chains from one sample, sequenced in a study of blood T cell repertoires in COVID-19. The method was immunoSEQ multiplex PCR; TCRdb's version includes in-frame clones alone and lacks a portion of them. The profile covers about 140,000 clones, with roughly 82% appearing a single time and 10% to 13% taken by the ten largest. Sequenced: peripheral blood. The receptors were gathered from a man in his sixties with active or convalescent COVID-19.

V is TRBV25-1 and J is TRBJ1-2; D not resolved. CDR1 and CDR2 (germline): MGHDK, SYGVNS. V lost 3 bases to trimming and J lost 5 bases, with 13 bases between them. This CDR3 spans 14 amino acids. In DNA, the CDR3 is TGTGCCAGCAGTGATCCGGTAGGAGCTTATGGCTACACCTTC. Translation: CASSDPVGAYGYTF.

The chain employs TRBV12-3 or TRBV12-4 and TRBJ2-4; a weak D match, TRBD1 (5 bases). V lost 9 bases, J lost 4 bases, and 13 bases lay in between. The CDR3 spans 13 residues. The CDR3 is CASQTDTKNIQYF. In nucleotides, the CDR3 is TGTGCCAGTCAGACGGACACTAAAAACATTCAGTACTTC.

J is TRBJ1-1 and V is TRBV5-1, with TRBD1 as a possible D gene (6 bases). The germline CDR1 and CDR2 sequences are SGHRS and YFSETQ. Trimming shortened V by 0 bases and J by 2 bases, and 14 bases separated the two germline ends. The CDR3 is made up of 16 amino acids. This chain's CDR3 is CASSLVGTGQNTEAFF. The DNA of the CDR3 is TGCGCCAGCAGCTTGGTGGGTACAGGGCAAAACACTGAAGCTTTCTTT.

The chain joins TRBV11-2 to TRBJ1-4, with 7 bases identical to TRBD1. There are 13 residues in the CDR3. Unmatched junction bases numbered 4, after V lost 1 base and J lost 11 bases. Germline V gene data show CDR1 as SGHAT and CDR2 as FQNNGV. This CDR3 is CASSLVGTEKLFF. The CDR3, as DNA: TGTGCCAGCAGCTTAGTTGGGACAGAGAAACTGTTTTTT.

CDR3 sequence reads: CASSPGNYGEREKLFF. The DNA for the CDR3 is TGCGCCAGCAGCCCCGGAAACTATGGGGAGAGAGAAAAACTGTTTTTT. This chain links TRBV4-3 with TRBJ1-4; D is uncertain. Between the trimmed V and J ends, which lost 4 bases and 8 bases, there was a span of 20 bases. This CDR3 spans 16 amino acids. Germline V gives CDR1 LGHNA, CDR2 YSLEER.

In its sample, this clone was seen a few times. V usage is TRBV11-3 and J usage is TRBJ1-4; no firm D call. Trimming took 5 bases from V and 5 from J, leaving 18 bases between them. There are 16 residues in the CDR3. The germline gives CDR1 SGHNT, CDR2 YENEEA. DNA for the CDR3: TGTGCCAGCAGCGATTACACCGGGAATACAAATGAAAAACTGTTTTTT. As protein: CASSDYTGNTNEKLFF.

This clone was seen a few times. This chain links TRBV5-6 with TRBJ1-1; possible D gene TRBD1, 5 bases. CDR1 is SGHDT, CDR2 YYEEEE, per germline. CDR3 length: 14 amino acids. V was trimmed by 4 bases and J by 5 bases, leaving 15 bases between them. The CDR3 reads CASSHKDGGTEAFF. The CDR3, as DNA: TGTGCCAGCAGCCACAAGGACGGGGGTACTGAAGCTTTCTTT.

This rearrangement joins TRBV7-8 to TRBJ1-2; 9 bases fit TRBD1. Trimming cost V 5 bases and J 4 bases; bases outside gene matches: 11. In germline, CDR1 is SGHVS, CDR2 FQNEAQ. This CDR3 has 16 amino acids. The CDR3: CASSTAGTGNVYGYTF. The CDR3 DNA is TGTGCCAGCAGCACGGCCGGGACAGGGAATGTCTATGGCTACACCTTC.

The V call is TRBV7-9, the J call TRBJ2-7; 7 bases are shared with TRBD1. This CDR3 has 15 amino acids. V was clipped by 5 bases and J by 3 bases; unmatched bases: 10. Germline V gene lookup returns CDR1 SEHNR and CDR2 FQNEAQ (reference sequence). The CDR3 DNA sequence: TGTGCCAGCAGCATGACACAGGGGCCGAACTACGAGCAGTACTTC. As protein: CASSMTQGPNYEQYF.

The chain recombines TRBV19 with TRBJ1-5; D gene uncertain. Germline CDR1 and CDR2: LNHDA and SQIVND (reference sequence). CDR3 size: 13 residues. V gave up 2 bases and J gave up 3 bases, with 5 bases separating them. The CDR3 DNA sequence: TGTGCCAGTAGTATACGAGACAATCAGCCCCAGCATTTT. It codes for CASSIRDNQPQHF.

V is TRBV5-6 and J is TRBJ1-2; no reliable D call. Per germline, CDR1 SGHDT and CDR2 YYEEEE. V lost 2 bases and J 2 bases, leaving 7 bases between the germline ends. There are 13 residues in the CDR3. CDR3 region: CASSLTSNYGYTF. The CDR3 nucleotides read TGTGCCAGCAGCTTAACATCCAACTATGGCTACACCTTC.

V and J are TRBV23-1 and TRBJ2-7; D is possibly TRBD2 (6 bases). TRBV23-1 is treated as an ORF (open reading frame) with a function not yet certain. With 4 bases removed from V and 0 bases from J, the gap between germline ends came to 13 bases. This CDR3 has 15 residues. The CDR3 DNA sequence: TGCGCCAGCAGTCGAGCCTGGGACTGCTCCTACGAGCAGTACGTC. It is translated as CASSRAWDCSYEQYV.

The chain employs TRBV4-3 and TRBJ2-2; D remains unclear. V gave up 0 bases and J gave up 5 bases, with 7 bases separating them. The CDR3 totals 14 residues. The germline CDR1 and CDR2 sequences are LGHNA and YSLEER. The CDR3: CASSQDAVTGELFF. For the CDR3, the DNA is TGCGCCAGCAGCCAAGATGCAGTTACCGGGGAGCTGTTTTTT.

The sample holds a few counts of this clone. This chain connects TRBV9 to TRBJ1-2; 8 bases fit TRBD1. This CDR3 is built from 16 residues. The germline V gene encodes CDR1 SGDLS and CDR2 YYNGEE. V shed 4 bases, J shed 1 base, and the junction held 9 bases outside the gene matches. The CDR3 spells CASSLAGQGLNYGYTF. CDR3 nucleotides: TGTGCCAGCAGCTTGGCCGGACAGGGACTTAACTATGGCTACACCTTC.

The chain couples TRBV7-9 to TRBJ1-6, with D hard to call. The CDR3 is made up of 12 amino acids. V shed 0 bases and J shed 9 bases, with 3 bases lying between them. In germline, CDR1 is SEHNR, CDR2 FQNEAQ (reference sequence). The CDR3 spells CASSLAFSPLHF. In DNA form, the CDR3 reads TGTGCCAGCAGCTTAGCCTTTTCACCCCTCCACTTT.

The V and J genes are TRBV3-1 (or the pseudogene TRBV3-2) and TRBJ2-7, with TRBD1 as a possible D gene (5 bases). Trimming removed 0 bases from V and 7 bases from J, with 19 bases in between. The CDR3 extends over 16 amino acids. Per the germline V gene, CDR1 is LGHDT and CDR2 is YNNKEL (reference sequence). The DNA for the CDR3 is TGTGCCAGCAGCCAAGAGGGAAGGGTCGCAGGGAAGGAGCAGTACGTC. Translation gives CASSQEGRVAGKEQYV.

The chain has TRBV4-3 and TRBJ2-3; 12 nucleotides match TRBD2. This CDR3 region has 19 residues. The germline V gene has CDR1 LGHNA and CDR2 YSLEER. V lost 1 base, J lost 4 bases, and 12 bases stayed unmatched. CDR3 coding DNA: TGCGCCAGCAGCCAAGCCCTGACGGGGCTAGCGGGAGGGTCAGATACGCAGTATTTT. Protein product: CASSQALTGLAGGSDTQYF.

V gene TRBV30 combines with J gene TRBJ1-5, with D possibly TRBD1 on 6 matching bases. V was clipped by 0 bases and J by 3 bases, with 12 bases between them. CDR1 and CDR2 from the germline V gene are GTSNPN and SVGIG (reference sequence). CDR3 length: 15 amino acids. The CDR3 reads CAWSVGGHSNQPQHF. The CDR3 DNA sequence: TGTGCCTGGAGTGTAGGGGGACACTCCAATCAGCCCCAGCATTTT. The full variable domain, with the rest looked up from reference TRBV30 and TRBJ1-5, is SQTIHQWPATLVQPVGSPLSLECTVEGTSNPNLYWYRQAAGRGLQLLFYSVGIGQISSEVPQNLSASRPQDRQFILSSKKLLLSDSGFYLCAWSVGGHSNQPQHFGDGTRLSIL.

The rearrangement joins TRBV6-5 to TRBJ2-5; 13 nucleotides agree with TRBD2. The CDR3 extends over 15 amino acids. The V gene's germline CDR1 is MNHEY and CDR2 SVGAGI. The V gene end was trimmed by 10 bases and the J gene end by 1 base; junction bases not matched to a gene: 6. The CDR3 nucleotides are TGTGCCACTAGGACTAGCGGGGGATCCCAAGAGACCCAGTACTTC. Translation gives CATRTSGGSQETQYF.

The chain uses TRBV15 and TRBJ2-7; TRBD1 matches at 7 bases. The CDR3 is 13 residues long. The V segment lost 4 bases and the J segment 11 bases; nucleotides outside the gene matches: 11. Germline CDR1 LNHNV, CDR2 YYDKDF (reference sequence). CDR3 sequence reads: CATSIETGMDEYV. CDR3 DNA: TGTGCCACCAGCATTGAGACAGGGATGGATGAGTACGTC.

In its sample, this clone was seen once. The CDR3 DNA reads TGTGCCAGCAGCTCAGGAACGGTGGAGACCCAGTACTTC. Its translation: CASSSGTVETQYF. The chain links TRBV7-2 to TRBJ2-5; D unresolved. Germline V lookup: CDR1 SGHTA, CDR2 FQGNSA. Deletions cut 4 bases from V and 5 bases from J, with 11 bases between. There are 13 residues in the CDR3.

The chain recombines TRBV18 with TRBJ1-6; D is undetermined. V gave up 6 bases and J gave up 9 bases, with 15 bases separating them. Germline lookup yields CDR1 KGHSH and CDR2 LQKENI. CDR3 size: 14 residues. CDR3 DNA: TGTGCCAGCTCCCCCGACGAGGGCGTTTCACCCCTCCACTTT. Residues: CASSPDEGVSPLHF.